Reported below is one T cell receptor beta chain. It has no known antigen specificity. Per-base qualities were not stored, and no clone one base away is much larger. The data belong to a study of T cells after yellow fever vaccination (dated by TCRdb to between 2018 and 2020). With respect to the entire study: Libraries from fractions with low cell numbers were prepared with the SMART-Seq v4 Ultra Low Input RNA kit. Two healthy male donors, one aged 18 to 30 and one aged 30 to 40 years, made up the cohort. To track T-cell clones before and after primary and booster YFV17D yellow fever vaccination, bulk TCR alpha and beta repertoires were sequenced longitudinally. Blood was drawn at multiple timepoints before and after primary and secondary immunization, with bulk PBMC replicates and cell subsets isolated. Summary of the overall study and its limitations: Because abundant contaminating clonotypes from the bulk population could be contained in FACS-sorted repertoires, computational filtering was required. Only a couple of donors were included in the study, so the extent to which the findings can be generalized is limited. A small share of clonotypes was detected in both CD4 and CD8 compartments, with the overlap likely arising from convergent recombination. After the booster, most of the clones that had expanded following primary vaccination were detected again (roughly 97% of CD4 and 80% to 90% of CD8), which suggests that memory was broadly maintained. The secondary T-cell response was weaker than the primary response but faster, peaking on day 5 instead of day 15.

The label giving this sample's treatment or condition can be read as: live attenuated yellow fever vaccine strain. Two biological replicates of bulk PBMCs were collected at each blood-draw timepoint. PBMCs were isolated from peripheral blood using a standard Ficoll-Paque protocol. TriZol was used to extract RNA from bulk PBMCs, from CD4 and CD8 fractions, and from dextramer-positive and dextramer-negative fractions. From a lookup of the germline V gene (reference sequence), CDR1 and CDR2 are DFQATT and SNEGSKA. The CDR3 measures 13 amino acids from cysteine to phenylalanine. Only the CDR3 portion is preserved as DNA: 39 bases, with reading frame beginning at the first base. Unmatched junction bases come to 5, with V trimmed by 5 bases and J by 4 bases. TCR cDNA was made using 5'RACE template switching, a step that added a universal primer site and unique molecular identifiers. Priming for cDNA synthesis came from both the TCR alpha and TCR beta constant segments. Libraries were amplified in two PCR steps, with sample barcodes and sequencing adapters added in the second step. Sequencing of the libraries was done on either Illumina HiSeq 2500 (2x100 bp) or NovaSeq (2x150 bp). The study's processing was this. MIGEC handled demultiplexing of reads and collapsing into UMI consensus sequences, while MiXCR performed V(D)J alignment. Vaccine-responding clonotypes were defined with edgeR using replicate PBMC samples, requiring FDR below 0.01 and a log2 fold change above 5 up to day 15. Each bulk clonotype received a CD4 or CD8 identity based on whether the sequenced CD4 or CD8 repertoire contained that clonotype at higher abundance. TCRdb redid the processing of the public reads, applying fastp at Q25 and MiXCR, and retained in-frame beta chains. Rows are combined by CDR3 protein, so each entry shows the most common genes and DNA. These V and J calls rely on TCRdb rather than the paper's analysis. For this sample the table gives about 500,000 distinct CDR3 sequences, of which 17% were detected only once. The biggest ten clones account for 17% of the sample.

This chain is built from TRBV20-1 and TRBJ2-1; 7 of the junction bases match TRBD2. The sample consisted of PBMCs, taken around 5 days after the first yellow fever vaccination. The sequence derives from a man between 18 and 29 years old who received the YFV17D yellow fever vaccine. The CDR3 reads CSAGTGGYNEQFF. The nucleotides read TGCAGTGCTGGAACCGGGGGGTACAATGAGCAGTTCTTC.